This T cell receptor beta chain was observed in a study of beta chain features in type 1 diabetes. Overall study context: The patient and healthy donor groups were comparable for age, gender and cell yields.

Donors underwent one heparinised blood draw, 95 to 150 mL on average. Overall study results and limits: Moderately but significantly shorter TCRB CDR3s were found in Type 1 diabetes patients in all four CD4+ subsets. Among patients, naive, central memory and Treg TCRB repertoires appeared more similar than among healthy donors. VDJ junctions sequenced from type 1 diabetes patients showed fewer insertions and more deletions.

On this clone: Its specificity is unknown.

With 4 bases clipped from V and 5 bases from J, the junction kept 8 bases outside the gene matches. Germline V gene sequence: CDR1 SGHRS, CDR2 YFSETQ. This CDR3 contains 16 residues. Every isolated RNA sample was fully reverse transcribed, so sequencing captured expressed TCRB transcripts. Profiling relied on immunoSEQ multiplex PCR, and the TCRdb table lists in-frame clones only, not all of them. Among approximately 170,000 clones, approximately 7.9% were seen once, and the ten largest hold roughly 0.46%. The specimen sequenced was central memory CD4+ T cells from blood. The chain uses TRBV5-1 and TRBJ2-5; 13 nucleotides line up with TRBD2. The sequence derives from a young man with type 1 diabetes. The CDR3 nucleotides are TGCGCCAGCAGCCCAGACGGGACTAGCGGGGCTGAGACCCAGTACTTC. It codes for CASSPDGTSGAETQYF.